The next 25 T cell receptor beta chains were all read from a single sample in a study of blood T cell repertoires in COVID-19. Produced via immunoSEQ multiplex PCR; TCRdb's table is partial and in-frame only. Among 100,000 or so clones listed, over 75% were seen once. The sequenced sample consisted of peripheral blood. Receptor source: a human donor in a cohort sampled during active COVID-19.

This rearrangement joins TRBV5-1 to TRBJ1-3; D unresolved. Trimming shortened V by 5 bases and J by 0 bases, and 15 bases separated the two germline ends. Germline V gene lookup returns CDR1 SGHRS and CDR2 YFSETQ. The CDR3 has 16 amino acids. The CDR3 reads CASSRAGTSSGNTIYF. The CDR3 nucleotides are TGCGCCAGCAGTCGGGCGGGTACTAGCTCTGGAAACACCATATATTTT. Together with reference TRBV5-1 and TRBJ1-3, the CDR3 gives the full variable domain: KAGVTQTPRYLIKTRGQQVTLSCSPISGHRSVSWYQQTPGQGLQFLFEYFSETQRNKGNFPGRFSGRQFSNSRSEMNVSTLELGDSALYLCASSRAGTSSGNTIYFGEGSWLTVV.

This chain joins TRBV5-1 and TRBJ2-5; D not resolved. This CDR3 has 14 residues. The germline V gene has CDR1 SGHRS and CDR2 YFSETQ. V was clipped by 2 bases and J by 4 bases, with 12 bases between them. The CDR3 region has the DNA TGCGCCAGCAGCTTAGACTCTGGGTTAGAGACCCAGTACTTC. It encodes CASSLDSGLETQYF.

In this sample, this clone turned up once. The chain has TRBV5-4 and TRBJ2-7; 10 bases align to TRBD1. J was trimmed by 4 bases and V by 4 bases; bases with no gene match: 8. Per the germline V gene, CDR1 is SGHNT and CDR2 is YYREEE (reference sequence). CDR3 length: 15 amino acids. The CDR3: CASSRGLDRGYEQYF. The CDR3, as DNA: TGTGCCAGCAGCCGCGGCCTGGACAGGGGGTACGAGCAGTACTTC. Supplemented by reference TRBV5-4 and TRBJ2-7, the full variable domain reads ETGVTQSPTHLIKTRGQQVTLRCSSQSGHNTVSWYQQALGQGPQFIFQYYREEENGRGNFPPRFSGLQFPNYSSELNVNALELDDSALYLCASSRGLDRGYEQYFGPGTRLTVT.

The rearrangement links TRBV27 to TRBJ2-2; D may be TRBD2 (6 bases). Germline CDR1 is MNHEY and CDR2 is SMNVEV (reference sequence). The germline V and J ends were trimmed by 2 bases and 0 bases, with 7 bases remaining between them. The CDR3 spans 15 residues. The chain's CDR3 is CASSLAGTNTGELFF. The DNA of the CDR3 is TGTGCCAGCAGTTTAGCGGGGACGAACACCGGGGAGCTGTTTTTT.

This sequence joins TRBV5-1 and TRBJ2-7; a possible D gene is TRBD2 (6 bases). Per germline, CDR1 SGHRS and CDR2 YFSETQ. V was shortened by 2 bases and J by 0 bases, with 12 bases between the two germline ends. The CDR3 loop spans 15 amino acids. The CDR3 region has the DNA TGCGCCAGCAGCTTAGGAGGAGCGGGCTCCTACGAGCAGTACTTC. Translation: CASSLGGAGSYEQYF.

The V gene is TRBV29-1, the J gene TRBJ2-1; 9 bases match TRBD1. V gave up 7 bases and J gave up 0 bases; unmatched junction bases: 4. Germline V lookup: CDR1 SQVTM, CDR2 ANQGSEA. The CDR3 runs to 14 residues. The CDR3 is CSADRGLSYNEQFF. CDR3 DNA: TGCAGCGCGGACAGGGGCCTCTCCTACAATGAGCAGTTCTTC.

This clone occurred once. V gene TRBV6-5 combines with J gene TRBJ2-1; no definite D call. V was shortened by 8 bases and J by 10 bases, with 18 bases between the two germline ends. Germline V gene sequence: CDR1 MNHEY, CDR2 SVGAGI. The CDR3 is 13 amino acids. For the CDR3, the DNA is TGTGCCAGCGAGGTAACACTCGGATCCGAGCAGTTCTTC. Protein product: CASEVTLGSEQFF.

The V and J genes are TRBV7-8 and TRBJ2-5, with TRBD2 matching over 8 bases. V trimming: 4 bases; J trimming: 1 base; junction bases outside the gene matches: 5. The CDR3 loop spans 15 amino acids. CDR1 is SGHVS, CDR2 FQNEAQ, per germline. The CDR3 spells CASSSPGTSQETQYF. CDR3 coding DNA: TGTGCCAGCAGCTCACCCGGGACTAGCCAAGAGACCCAGTACTTC.

The V gene is TRBV6-5, the J gene TRBJ1-1, with a possible D match to TRBD1 (6 bases). V lost 6 bases, J lost 5 bases, and 16 bases lay in between. Germline assignment: CDR1 MNHEY and CDR2 SVGAGI. The CDR3 sequence is 14 residues long. In DNA, the CDR3 is TGTGCCAGCAGCCGCCGTTGGGGGCGGACTGAAGCTTTCTTT. It translates to CASSRRWGRTEAFF.

The genes are TRBV7-2 and TRBJ1-2; D call uncertain. V lost 5 bases and J lost 2, with 15 bases in between. The germline CDR1 and CDR2 sequences are SGHTA and FQGNSA. CDR3 size: 15 residues. In nucleotides, the CDR3 is TGTGCCAGCAGCGCATTTTCGGGTTTGAACTATGGCTACACCTTC. It is translated as CASSAFSGLNYGYTF.

The chain is built from TRBV28 and TRBJ1-1; weak D call: TRBD1 (6 bases). V gave up 5 bases and J gave up 1 base, with 17 bases separating them. CDR3 length: 16 amino acids. Germline V gene lookup returns CDR1 MDHEN and CDR2 SYDVKM. The CDR3 region has the DNA TGTGCCAGCAGTCACAGGGATTATAAGAAGAACACTGAAGCTTTCTTT. Translating it yields CASSHRDYKKNTEAFF.

The V gene is TRBV10-3, the J gene TRBJ2-2, with 12 bases matching TRBD2. This CDR3 has 17 amino acids. V was pared by 0 bases and J by 9 bases, with 8 bases of the junction left unmatched. Per germline, CDR1 ENHRY and CDR2 SYGVKD. This chain's CDR3 is CAISESWPTSGSRELFF. The CDR3 nucleotides read TGTGCCATCAGTGAGTCGTGGCCGACTAGCGGGAGCCGGGAGCTGTTTTTT.

The V gene is TRBV29-1, the J gene TRBJ1-2; D not certain. Trimming left V 4 bases short and J 8 bases short, with 23 bases between. Germline values: CDR1 SQVTM, CDR2 ANQGSEA. This CDR3 region has 15 residues. The CDR3 DNA is TGCAGCGTTGCCCCCTCCGATACTGTCCCGATCGGCTACACCTTC. It yields the protein CSVAPSDTVPIGYTF.

The rearrangement uses TRBV20-1 and TRBJ1-2; D gene ambiguous. The germline gives CDR1 DFQATT, CDR2 SNEGSKA (reference sequence). CDR3 length: 11 amino acids. V was pared by 7 bases and J by 3 bases, with 9 bases between. The DNA of the CDR3 is TGCAGTGTTGCTAGTTACTATGGCTACACCTTC. It yields the protein CSVASYYGYTF.

The genes are TRBV3-1 (or the pseudogene TRBV3-2) and TRBJ1-1; TRBD1 matches 8 bases. V shed 1 base and J 4 bases; nucleotides not matched to a gene: 2. CDR1 LGHDT and CDR2 YNNKEL come from the germline V gene (reference sequence). This CDR3 is built from 14 residues. The CDR3 spells CASSQVGTGTEAFF. In nucleotides, the CDR3 is TGTGCCAGCAGCCAAGTCGGGACAGGCACTGAAGCTTTCTTT.

This rearrangement joins TRBV4-2 to TRBJ2-1; 7 positions match TRBD1. Germline V lookup: CDR1 LGHNA, CDR2 YNFKEQ. The length of the CDR3 is 16 residues. Losses at the gene ends were 0 bases for V and 1 base for J; bases not matched to a gene: 3. The CDR3 coding sequence is TGTGCCAGCAGCCAAGACTGGGACAGATCCTACAATGAGCAGTTCTTC. Its translation: CASSQDWDRSYNEQFF.

The chain combines TRBV3-1 (or the pseudogene TRBV3-2) with TRBJ2-7, with TRBD1 as a possible D gene (6 bases). V was clipped by 1 base and J by 6 bases, with 10 bases between them. CDR1 is LGHDT, CDR2 YNNKEL, per germline (reference sequence). This CDR3 has 13 amino acids. The CDR3 sequence is CASSQGQGPEQYF. The CDR3 DNA sequence: TGTGCCAGCAGCCAAGGGCAGGGGCCCGAGCAGTACTTC.

V usage is TRBV19 and J usage is TRBJ2-7, with D possibly TRBD1 on 6 matching bases. Germline V gene lookup returns CDR1 LNHDA and CDR2 SQIVND (reference sequence). CDR3 length: 15 residues. Trimming took off 6 bases at V and 3 bases at J, with 18 bases between the two ends. In DNA form, the CDR3 reads TGTGCCAGTAGGACTAAAACAGGGACCTACTACGAGCAGTACTTC. This sequence encodes CASRTKTGTYYEQYF.

The J gene is TRBJ1-1, the V gene TRBV6-2 or TRBV6-3, with TRBD1 matching over 10 bases. Trimming took 0 bases from V and 1 from J; bases not matched to a gene: 5. The CDR3 is 17 amino acids. CDR1 is MNHEY, CDR2 SVGEGT, per germline. The DNA of the CDR3 is TGTGCCAGCAGTTACTCGCGGGACAGGGGAAGGAACACTGAAGCTTTCTTT. It codes for CASSYSRDRGRNTEAFF.

The chain links TRBV7-2 to TRBJ1-1; D may be TRBD1 (6 bases). The CDR3 consists of 14 residues. The germline V and J ends were trimmed by 5 bases and 5 bases, with 15 bases remaining between them. Germline lookup yields CDR1 SGHTA and CDR2 FQGNSA. This CDR3 reads CASSVTGLRTEAFF. The CDR3 bases are TGTGCCAGCAGCGTAACAGGGTTGCGGACTGAAGCTTTCTTT.

The chain combines TRBV18 with TRBJ2-7; 7 nucleotides line up with TRBD1. The length of the CDR3 is 15 residues. V trimming: 3 bases; J trimming: 2 bases; junction bases outside the gene matches: 7. CDR1 KGHSH and CDR2 LQKENI come from the germline V gene. CDR3 residues: CASSPTDRFAYEQYF. The DNA for the CDR3 is TGTGCCAGCTCACCCACGGACAGGTTTGCCTACGAGCAGTACTTC.

J is TRBJ1-1 and V is TRBV13; D call uncertain. Trimming took off 0 bases at V and 4 bases at J, with 15 bases between the two ends. The germline V gene encodes CDR1 PRHDT and CDR2 FYEKMQ (reference sequence). The CDR3 sequence is 16 residues long. In DNA, the CDR3 is TGTGCCAGCAGCTTAGGCCGCACAGCGGGTGGCACTGAAGCTTTCTTT. Translated: CASSLGRTAGGTEAFF.

This clone showed up just once. This chain joins TRBV4-2 and TRBJ1-3; 9 bases are a match to TRBD1. Germline loops: CDR1 LGHNA, CDR2 YNFKEQ. This CDR3 has 18 residues. The ends lost 4 bases at V and 2 bases at J; junction bases unmatched: 12. CDR3 coding DNA: TGTGCCAGCAGCCGCAACCCCTCCGGGACAGGGACTGGAAACACCATATATTTT. It encodes CASSRNPSGTGTGNTIYF.

This chain joins TRBV4-3 and TRBJ2-1, with a possible D match to TRBD2 (6 bases). The germline V gene encodes CDR1 LGHNA and CDR2 YSLEER. V was clipped by 1 base and J by 9 bases, with 10 bases between them. The CDR3 extends over 13 amino acids. CDR3 protein: CASSQVEGREQFF. CDR3 bases: TGCGCCAGCAGCCAAGTGGAGGGACGTGAGCAGTTCTTC.

The chain links TRBV4-1 to TRBJ1-2; possible D gene TRBD1, 6 bases. Per germline, CDR1 MGHRA and CDR2 YSYEKL. The CDR3 runs 14 residues. V was cut by 0 bases and J by 7 bases, with 12 bases left in between. The CDR3 sequence is CASSQDLSGAGYTF. The DNA of the CDR3 is TGCGCCAGCAGCCAAGATTTGTCAGGGGCTGGCTACACCTTC.